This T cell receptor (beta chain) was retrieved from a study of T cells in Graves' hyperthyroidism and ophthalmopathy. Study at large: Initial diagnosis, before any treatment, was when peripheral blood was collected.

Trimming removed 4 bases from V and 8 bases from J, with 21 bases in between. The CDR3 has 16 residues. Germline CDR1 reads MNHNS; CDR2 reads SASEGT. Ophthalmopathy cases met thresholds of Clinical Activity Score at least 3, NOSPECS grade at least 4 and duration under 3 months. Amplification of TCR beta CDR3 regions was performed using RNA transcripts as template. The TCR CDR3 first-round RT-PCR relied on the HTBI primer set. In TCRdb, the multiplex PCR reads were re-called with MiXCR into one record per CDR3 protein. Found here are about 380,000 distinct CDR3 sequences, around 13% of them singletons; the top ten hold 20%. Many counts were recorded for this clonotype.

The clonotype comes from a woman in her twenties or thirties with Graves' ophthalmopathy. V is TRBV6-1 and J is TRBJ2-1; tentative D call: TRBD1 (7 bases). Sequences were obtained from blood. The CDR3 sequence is CASSGGGQASGDEQFF. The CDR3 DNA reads TGTGCCAGCAGTGGGGGAGGACAGGCAAGTGGGGATGAGCAGTTCTTC.